Listed below are T cell receptor beta chains from one sample, sequenced in a study of tumor and adjacent non-tumor tissue in lung cancer. A single record per CDR3 protein comes from TCRdb applying MiXCR to the multiplex PCR reads. The sample contains 220,000 or so distinct CDR3 sequences, about 71% of which appear only once. Specimen: lung tumor tissue. The receptors here all came from a man between 60 and 75 years old with non-small cell lung cancer. CDR3s include the opening cysteine and the closing phenylalanine or tryptophan. D genes are given only for firm matches. The listing skips clone size in some rows; elsewhere it reads once, few, many or a size class.

15	TRBV7-9	-	-	TRBJ1-1	CASNLTGPRSTQAFF	TGTGCCAGCAACTTAACAGGGCCCAGAAGTACTCAAGCTTTCTTT
16	TRBV5-1	TRBD2	-	TRBJ2-1	CASNLEGTSGYNEQFF	TGCGCCAGCAACTTGGAGGGGACTAGCGGTTACAATGAGCAGTTCTTC
11	TRBV20-1	-	many	TRBJ1-1	CSAPWGRGAFF	TGCAGTGCCCCATGGGGGCGAGGAGCTTTCTTT
16	TRBV30	-	-	TRBJ1-1	CAWKEGAALPNSEAFF	TGTGCCTGGAAGGAAGGGGCAGCGCTACCGAACAGTGAAGCTTTCTTT
13	TRBV29-1	-	many	TRBJ2-7	CSVEDYRTYEQYF	TGCAGCGTTGAAGACTATAGGACCTACGAGCAGTACTTC
13	TRBV11-3	-	-	TRBJ2-1	CASSLPERVEQFF	TGTGCCAGTAGCTTACCCGAGAGGGTTGAGCAGTTCTTC
13	TRBV5-1	-	many	TRBJ2-1	CASSLGDNNEQFF	TGCGCCAGCAGTCTGGGGGACAACAATGAGCAGTTCTTC
13	TRBV30	TRBD1	-	TRBJ1-4	CALGQANNEKLFF	TGTGCGCTGGGACAGGCCAATAATGAAAAACTGTTTTTT
14	TRBV11-2	-	-	TRBJ1-2	CVSSSTTAVGGYTF	TGTGTCAGCAGCTCGACCACAGCGGTTGGAGGATACACCTTC
14	TRBV11-1	TRBD2	-	TRBJ2-7	CASSFSTSFMERYF	TGTGCCAGCAGCTTCTCGACTAGCTTTATGGAGCGGTACTTC
14	TRBV10-1	TRBD2	-	TRBJ2-7	CASSDASGSGDQYF	TGCGCCAGCAGTGATGCTAGCGGGAGTGGCGACCAGTACTTC
13	TRBV6-6	-	once	TRBJ2-7	CASSFTEGYERYF	TGTGCCAGCAGTTTTACAGAGGGCTACGAGCGGTACTTC
13	TRBV11-3	-	-	TRBJ2-7	CASSARHANVQYF	TGTGCCAGCAGCGCCCGGCATGCCAACGTGCAGTACTTC
11	TRBV11-2	-	-	TRBJ2-1	CASIRGGALFF	TGTGCCAGCATCCGGGGCGGAGCCCTGTTCTTC
14	TRBV12-3/TRBV12-4	-	-	TRBJ1-5	CASSAGTYSQPKHF	TGTGCCAGCAGCGCCGGGACGTACAGTCAGCCCAAGCATTTT
15	TRBV12-3/TRBV12-4	TRBD2	-	TRBJ2-1	CASSLALAVVNEQFF	TGTGCCAGCAGTTTAGCCCTAGCGGTAGTCAATGAGCAATTCTTC
11	TRBV30	TRBD1	once	TRBJ1-1	CAWSLTGYVFF	TGTGCCTGGAGTCTGACAGGGTATGTTTTCTTT
13	TRBV12-3/TRBV12-4	-	many	TRBJ2-2	CASTQLKAGELFF	TGTGCCAGCACCCAACTCAAGGCCGGGGAGCTGTTTTTT
15	TRBV20-1	-	-	TRBJ1-5	CSAPQDTYSNQPQHF	TGCAGTGCGCCCCAGGACACCTATAGCAATCAGCCCCAACATTTT
17	TRBV20-1	-	-	TRBJ1-4	CSAGGRNWGQLGEKLFF	TGCAGTGCTGGAGGGCGGAATTGGGGGCAGTTGGGTGAAAAACTGTTTTTC
14	TRBV20-1	-	once	TRBJ2-7	CSTMGILGTHEQYF	TGCAGTACTATGGGGATACTCGGCACTCACGAGCAGTACTTC
16	TRBV6-1	TRBD1	few	TRBJ1-1	CASSEQGGTGVTEAFF	TGTGCCAGCAGTGAGCAGGGAGGAACAGGGGTCACTGAAGCTTTCTTT
14	TRBV5-4	TRBD2	-	TRBJ2-3	CASSPRLADNTQYF	TGTGCCAGCAGCCCTCGACTAGCGGATAATACGCAGTATTTT
14	TRBV5-1	-	-	TRBJ2-1	CASSLSQPNNEQFF	TGCGCCAGCAGCTTGTCCCAGCCCAACAATGAGCAGTTCTTC
14	TRBV11-3	-	many	TRBJ1-1	CASSFGFPNTEAFF	TGTGCCAGCAGCTTTGGTTTTCCGAACACTGAAGCTTTCTTT
17	TRBV7-9	TRBD2	-	TRBJ2-1	CASSPGVGTSGTNEQFF	TGTGCCAGCAGCCCAGGGGTGGGGACTAGCGGGACTAATGAGCAGTTCTTC
15	TRBV29-1	TRBD1	few	TRBJ2-3	CSVPTLGQNTDTQYF	TGCAGCGTCCCAACGCTGGGACAGAACACAGATACGCAGTATTTT
16	TRBV28	TRBD1	few	TRBJ2-3	CASSLSTGGMADTQYF	TGTGCCAGCAGCCTCTCGACAGGGGGTATGGCGGATACGCAGTATTTT
14	TRBV6-5	TRBD2	-	TRBJ2-5	CASSYGGGWETQYF	TGTGCCAGCAGTTATGGCGGGGGGTGGGAGACCCAGTACTTC
15	TRBV11-2	-	-	TRBJ2-3	CASSPGRSSTDTQYF	TGTGCCAGCAGTCCCGGAAGAAGTAGCACGGATACGCAGTATTTT
12	TRBV28	TRBD1	-	TRBJ1-1	CATGTGNTEAFF	TGTGCCACAGGGACAGGCAACACTGAAGCTTTCTTT
13	TRBV6-5	TRBD2	-	TRBJ2-1	CATKGLSYNDQFF	TGTGCCACCAAGGGACTATCTTACAATGACCAGTTCTTC
16	TRBV11-2	-	-	TRBJ2-5	CASRSIMGGPKEAQYF	TGTGCCAGCAGATCCATAATGGGGGGGCCAAAGGAGGCCCAGTACTTC
15	TRBV20-1	TRBD1	many	TRBJ2-2	CSARSRTGGTGELFF	TGCAGTGCTAGGTCGAGGACAGGGGGGACCGGGGAGCTGTTTTTT
13	TRBV5-6	-	once	TRBJ2-7	CATSQPAANEQYF	TGTGCCACCAGTCAGCCAGCCGCAAACGAGCAGTACTTC
14	TRBV20-1	TRBD2	-	TRBJ2-7	CSALTSGFSYLQYF	TGCAGTGCTTTGACTAGCGGGTTCTCCTACCTGCAGTACTTC
16	TRBV10-2	TRBD2	once	TRBJ2-1	CASSVIAGLSCNEQFF	TGCGCCAGCAGTGTCATAGCGGGTCTCTCCTGCAATGAGCAGTTCTTC
13	TRBV6-1	-	few	TRBJ2-2	CASSGGDTGDLFF	TGTGCCAGCAGTGGGGGGGATACCGGGGACCTGTTTTTT
14	TRBV10-2	TRBD2	few	TRBJ2-7	CASSASGGTYEQYF	TGCGCCAGCAGTGCTAGCGGGGGTACCTACGAGCAGTACTTC
16	TRBV7-9	TRBD1	many	TRBJ2-7	CASSFANWDRPYEQYF	TGTGCCAGCAGCTTTGCGAACTGGGACAGACCTTACGAGCAGTACTTC
13	TRBV20-1	-	-	TRBJ1-1	CSARGGGVIEAFF	TGCAGTGCTAGAGGGGGGGGGGTCATTGAAGCTTTCTTT
12	TRBV11-1	-	-	TRBJ2-7	CSSSAGNLEQYF	TGTTCCAGCAGTGCGGGAAACTTGGAGCAGTACTTC
12	TRBV11-2	-	many	TRBJ2-1	CASGVAFNEQFF	TGTGCCAGCGGGGTGGCCTTCAATGAGCAGTTCTTC
14	TRBV5-1	TRBD1	few	TRBJ1-5	CASSAGQGGQPQHF	TGCGCCAGCAGCGCCGGACAGGGAGGTCAGCCCCAGCATTTT
13	TRBV11-2	-	-	TRBJ2-5	CASSSIGEETQYF	TGTGCTAGCAGTTCTATAGGGGAAGAGACCCAGTACTTC
13	TRBV6-1	-	few	TRBJ1-6	CASISVGNSPLHF	TGTGCCAGCATTTCCGTGGGTAATTCACCCCTCCACTTT
11	TRBV6-5	TRBD1	many	TRBJ1-2	CASRRQGGYTF	TGTGCCAGCAGAAGACAGGGGGGCTACACCTTC
13	TRBV4-3	-	many	TRBJ1-3	CASSQELGNTIYF	TGCGCCAGCAGCCAAGAACTTGGAAACACCATATATTTT
16	TRBV6-5	TRBD2	-	TRBJ2-3	CASSSPQSGITETQYF	TGTGCCAGCAGTTCCCCTCAGAGCGGGATCACAGAAACGCAGTATTTT
17	TRBV4-3	TRBD1	-	TRBJ1-6	CASSQDTAGTVNSPLNF	TGCGCCAGCAGCCAAGATACTGCAGGGACAGTCAATTCACCCCTCAACTTT
17	TRBV4-3	-	-	TRBJ1-1	CAGSQDVPGNSGTEVFF	TGCGCCGGCAGCCAAGACGTTCCGGGCAATTCGGGCACTGAAGTTTTCTTT
13	TRBV20-1	-	many	TRBJ2-2	CSARGAEPGELFF	TGCAGTGCTAGAGGGGCGGAACCCGGGGAGCTGTTTTTT
13	TRBV20-1	-	-	TRBJ2-5	CSALLSRGETQYF	TGCAGTGCCCTTCTCAGTAGGGGAGAGACTCAGTACTTC
16	TRBV12-3/TRBV12-4	-	-	TRBJ2-1	CACSPRKGGPYNEQFF	TGTGCCTGCAGCCCCCGTAAAGGGGGTCCCTACAATGAGCAGTTCTTC